One and the same sample provided the 9 T cell receptor beta chains below, sequenced in a study of identical twins. TCRdb fed the 5' RACE reads into MiXCR, producing one record per CDR3 protein. The sample shows roughly 290,000 distinct CDR3 sequences, around 9.7% of them seen only once. This same sample was also taken into another study, of yellow fever vaccine responses in identical twins.

The sample taken for sequencing was CD8+ T cells sorted from blood. These receptors were obtained from a young woman in good health.

This clonotype was observed many times. The rearrangement links TRBV28 to TRBJ2-7; D not certain. This CDR3 has 13 amino acids. The germline gives CDR1 MDHEN, CDR2 SYDVKM. With 6 bases removed from V and 3 bases from J, the gap between germline ends came to 12 bases. In DNA form, the CDR3 reads TGTGCCAGCAGAGTTTATTCGAGCTACGAGCAGTACTTC. Translating it yields CASRVYSSYEQYF.

V gene TRBV24-1 combines with J gene TRBJ2-2; D remains unclear. Germline V gene lookup returns CDR1 KGHDR and CDR2 SFDVKD. V was clipped by 0 bases and J by 0 bases, with 10 bases between them. This CDR3 spans 17 amino acids. The CDR3 DNA is TGTGCCACCAGTGATTTGTCACAGCCTTCGAACACCGGGGAGCTGTTTTTT. Protein: CATSDLSQPSNTGELFF.

Many counts were recorded for this clonotype. This chain uses TRBV20-1 with TRBJ2-7; D may be TRBD2 (6 bases). The length of the CDR3 is 14 residues. Between the trimmed V and J ends, which lost 1 base and 3 bases, there was a span of 13 bases. In germline, CDR1 is DFQATT, CDR2 SNEGSKA (reference sequence). The CDR3 DNA is TGCAGTGCTAGAGGCCTTGCGGGACTCTACGAGCAGTACTTC. Residues: CSARGLAGLYEQYF.

This clonotype was seen only a few times. This chain joins TRBV30 and TRBJ2-4, with TRBD1 matching 9 bases. V shed 2 bases and J 0 bases; nucleotides not matched to a gene: 5. This CDR3 region has 16 residues. Per the germline V gene, CDR1 is GTSNPN and CDR2 is SVGIG (reference sequence). CDR3: CAWSPGQGLAKNIQYF. CDR3 bases: TGTGCCTGGAGTCCGGGACAGGGATTAGCCAAAAACATTCAGTACTTC.

This clonotype came up many times. V gene TRBV7-9 combines with J gene TRBJ2-1, with D unclear. CDR1 is SEHNR and CDR2 is FQNEAQ in the germline V gene (reference sequence). V gave up 2 bases and J gave up 6 bases, with 5 bases separating them. The length of the CDR3 is 12 residues. This CDR3 is CASSLISNEQFF. In DNA, the CDR3 is TGTGCCAGCAGCTTAATCAGCAATGAGCAGTTCTTC.

This clonotype came up a few times. The genes are TRBV28 and TRBJ2-7; the D is unclear. Looked up from germline, CDR1 is MDHEN and CDR2 is SYDVKM. This CDR3 is built from 13 residues. The V end lost 7 bases, the J end lost 6 bases, and 16 bases lay between the germline ends. CDR3: CASNSAASGEQYF. CDR3 nucleotides: TGTGCCAGCAATTCGGCGGCCTCCGGCGAGCAGTACTTC.

This clonotype was picked up one time. This sequence may be a read error, since a much larger clone differs from it by one base. The CDR3 loop is CARSSTIWVGELFF. Here the CDR3 DNA reads TGTGCCAGAAGTTCAACCATCTGGGTCGGGGAGCTGTTTTTT. V and J are TRBV6-4 and TRBJ2-2; D is undetermined. This CDR3 contains 14 residues. Trimming took off 9 bases at V and 7 bases at J, with 18 bases between the two ends. Germline CDR1 is MRHNA and CDR2 is SNTAGT.

This clonotype has a count of ten or more. The chain links TRBV29-1 to TRBJ1-1, with D possibly TRBD1 on 6 matching bases. The length of the CDR3 is 13 residues. Germline V lookup: CDR1 SQVTM, CDR2 ANQGSEA. Trimming removed 4 bases from V and 5 bases from J, with 14 bases in between. Here the CDR3 DNA reads TGCAGCGTTGTTCTGGGGGCGAGTACTGAAGCTTTCTTT. It is translated as CSVVLGASTEAFF.

The sample holds many counts of this clonotype. This chain connects TRBV2 to TRBJ2-3, with TRBD2 matching 13 bases. Trimming removed 7 bases from V and 6 bases from J; junction bases left unmatched: 7. The CDR3 has 15 residues. CDR1 and CDR2 from the germline V gene are SNHLY and FYNNEI. The CDR3 nucleotides read TGTGCCAGCACAGGACTAGCGGGGGTGACGGATACGCAGTATTTT. Its translation is CASTGLAGVTDTQYF.